This is a list of T cell receptor beta chains from one sample in a study of shared clonotypes between healthy human individuals. Clones were sequenced by immunoSEQ multiplex PCR, and TCRdb holds only the in-frame ones, with some missing. Counted here are around 550,000 clones, approximately 96% occurring once; the ten biggest clones make up over 0.095%. The sequenced sample was naive CD8+ T cells sorted from blood. The receptors derive from a woman in her 30s in good health. CDR3s include the opening cysteine and the closing phenylalanine or tryptophan. A D gene is named only where the DNA matches it firmly. Clone size is given for some rows only: seen once, a few or many times, or a class if the clone is expanded.

TGCGCCAGTCTCGGACAGGGACAACTAATGAGGGGGCTGTTTTTT | CASLGQGQLMRGLFF | TRBV10-2 | TRBD1 | - | TRBJ1-4
TGTGCCAGCAGTTACTCGATCGGTAGTACGGTCTACGAGCAGTACTTC | CASSYSIGSTVYEQYF | TRBV6-5 | - | - | TRBJ2-7
TGTGCCAGCAGTTACACGACAGGGGGTGACGAGCAGTACTTC | CASSYTTGGDEQYF | TRBV6-5 | TRBD1 | - | TRBJ2-7
TGTGCCAGCACCATTCGTCTAGCGGGAGAACACGAGCAGTACTTC | CASTIRLAGEHEQYF | TRBV5-6 | TRBD2 | - | TRBJ2-7
TGTGCCAGCAGCGCGGGGACGGGGGGCTACGAGCAGTACTTC | CASSAGTGGYEQYF | TRBV9 | TRBD2 | - | TRBJ2-7
TGTGCCAGCAGCCCGACTAGCGGGGTCCCCTACAATGAGCAGTTCTTC | CASSPTSGVPYNEQFF | TRBV21-1 | - | - | TRBJ2-1
TGTGCCAGCAGCTTAGGAGGAAGCGGGAGGGCCGGCCAGTTCTTC | CASSLGGSGRAGQFF | TRBV13 | TRBD2 | - | TRBJ2-1
TGCGCCAGCAGAGCTAGCGGGGCCACAGATACGCAGTATTTT | CASRASGATDTQYF | TRBV4-1 | TRBD2 | - | TRBJ2-3
TGTGCCAGCAGCCAAGAAATATTAGCGTCGACCTTCTACAATGAGCAGTTCTTC | CASSQEILASTFYNEQFF | TRBV4-2 | - | - | TRBJ2-1
TGTGCCAGCAGCTTAGGCGGGACGACCTACGAGCAGTACTTC | CASSLGGTTYEQYF | TRBV7-8 | - | - | TRBJ2-7
TGTGCCAGCAGCTCGGAAGGGACCTTAGCGGGAGCTCTCCAAGAGACCCAGTACTTC | CASSSEGTLAGALQETQYF | TRBV11-2 | TRBD2 | once | TRBJ2-5
TGTGCCAGCAGTGATTCGTGGACATCTCCCTACGAGCAGTACTTC | CASSDSWTSPYEQYF | TRBV6-1 | - | - | TRBJ2-7